This T cell receptor beta chain was captured by sequencing in a study of T cells in Graves' hyperthyroidism and ophthalmopathy. Study findings and constraints: Most thyroid clonotypes expanded above 0.001 were also detected in blood. Through a model of 13 V-J features, ophthalmopathy was separated from stable hyperthyroidism. Ophthalmopathy got predicted by the model a median roughly 6.1 months before its onset.

Amplified regions were TCR beta CDR3 sequences from RNA transcripts. With the HTBI primer set, the TCR CDR3 went through a first round of RT-PCR. TCRdb re-called the multiplex PCR reads with MiXCR, one entry per CDR3 protein. The sample has fewer than 400,000 distinct CDR3 sequences, more than 15% seen once. Trimming took 6 bases from V and 1 from J, leaving 8 bases between them. CDR3 length: 13 amino acids. The germline V gene encodes CDR1 KGHSH and CDR2 LQKENI. Preceding any ophthalmopathy symptoms, the blood sample dates from first hyperthyroidism diagnosis. This clonotype was observed a handful of times. Its antigen remains unknown.

Sequenced sample: blood. This chain links TRBV18 with TRBJ2-3; D gene uncertain. The TCR sequence derives from a woman aged 18-35 years with Graves' hyperthyroidism that later progressed to Graves' ophthalmopathy. CDR3 nucleotide sequence: TGTGCCAGCTCCAAAGGTGGCACAGATACGCAGTATTTT. Its translation is CASSKGGTDTQYF.